Sequencing of this T cell receptor (beta chain) was carried out in a study of CD8+ T cells in alopecia areata. For this clone: The antigen is undetermined.

The CDR3 has 14 residues. Trimming shortened V by 3 bases and J by 2 bases, and 12 bases separated the two germline ends. Germline-derived CDR1 and CDR2 are SQVTM and ANQGSEA. Treatment reported: oral pan-JAK inhibitor, 5-10 mg twice daily. The authors extracted RNA and reverse transcribed it into cDNA as the sequencing template. Profiling relied on immunoSEQ multiplex PCR, and the TCRdb table lists in-frame clones only, not all of them. The data contain 60,000 to 85,000 clones, over 25% of them seen just once; the ten biggest clones take up approximately 15%. Findings of the study overall: Because of a solitary nonresponder, the connection of baseline CD8+ expansion to response stays uncertain.

The rearrangement uses TRBV29-1 and TRBJ2-3; D gene unclear. The specimen was CD8+ T cells sorted from blood, collected at week 4, from a patient treated with tofacitinib. This TCR was recovered from a human donor with alopecia areata. CDR3 sequence (DNA): TGCAGCGTTGAGCCCGGGCGGAACACAGATACGCAGTATTTT. It specifies CSVEPGRNTDTQYF.